This is a list of T cell receptor beta chains from one sample in a study of a mutant IDH1 vaccine in newly diagnosed glioma. Produced via immunoSEQ multiplex PCR; TCRdb's table is partial and in-frame only. The table lists fewer than 75,000 clones, about 88% of them singletons. Their antigens remain unidentified. This material consisted of PBMCs, taken from a glioma patient whose treatment included an IDH1 peptide vaccine. These TCRs come from a woman between 50 and 59 years old with glioma. The CDR3 runs from the conserved cysteine through the conserved F or W. A D gene is named only where the DNA matches it firmly. Expanded clones get a size class; other rows say once, few or many, or leave the size out.

>NA|NA|TRBV6-1|14|TRBJ1-5
CASSDRESNQPQHF
TGTGCCAGCAGTGACAGGGAAAGCAATCAGCCCCAGCATTTT
>NA|NA|TRBV7-2|15|TRBJ1-5
CASSARGQKNQPQHF
TGTGCCAGCAGCGCGCGAGGACAAAAGAATCAGCCCCAGCATTTT
>NA|NA|TRBV5-4|14|TRBJ1-3
CASSYAGEGNTIYF
TGTGCCAGCAGCTATGCGGGCGAGGGAAACACCATATATTTT
>TRBD1|NA|TRBV18|16|TRBJ1-3
CASSRGQGSAGNTIYF
TGTGCCAGCTCACGAGGACAGGGGTCCGCTGGAAACACCATATATTTT
>TRBD2|NA|TRBV6-4|15|TRBJ2-7
CASSEVAGGSYEQYF
TGTGCCAGCAGTGAGGTGGCGGGGGGCTCCTACGAGCAGTACTTC
>NA|NA|TRBV5-4|13|TRBJ1-1
CASSPGWGDEAFF
TGTGCCAGCAGCCCGGGGTGGGGGGATGAAGCTTTCTTT
>NA|NA|TRBV19|13|TRBJ2-7
CASSWRPWDEQYF
TGTGCCAGTAGTTGGAGGCCTTGGGACGAGCAGTACTTC
>TRBD1|NA|TRBV6-1|14|TRBJ1-2
CASSDYRGGYGYTF
TGTGCCAGCAGCGATTACAGGGGAGGCTATGGCTACACCTTC
>NA|NA|TRBV5-1|13|TRBJ1-1
CASSDARNTEAFF
TGCGCCAGCAGCGACGCACGGAACACTGAAGCTTTCTTT
>NA|NA|TRBV6-6|13|TRBJ2-1
CATSLGTHNEQFF
TGTGCCACCTCCCTCGGAACACACAATGAGCAGTTCTTC
>NA|NA|TRBV2|12|TRBJ2-7
CASTVRGSEQYF
TGTGCCAGCACCGTTCGGGGGAGTGAGCAGTACTTC
>NA|NA|TRBV25-1|13|TRBJ1-2
CASSATAYYGYTF
TGTGCCAGCAGTGCAACGGCATACTATGGCTACACCTTC
>NA|NA|TRBV16|16|TRBJ1-2
CASSQWIEGANYGYTF
TGTGCCAGCAGCCAATGGATTGAGGGAGCAAACTATGGCTACACCTTC
>TRBD1|NA|TRBV9|16|TRBJ1-2
CASSVGSRGRGYGYTF
TGTGCCAGCAGCGTAGGATCCAGGGGGCGAGGCTATGGCTACACCTTC
>NA|NA|TRBV2|15|TRBJ1-6
CASSGDTSYNSPLHF
TGTGCCAGCAGTGGTGACACCTCCTATAATTCACCCCTCCACTTT
>TRBD2|NA|TRBV9|16|TRBJ2-2
CASSHPGGTNTGELFF
TGTGCCAGCAGCCATCCGGGGGGTACGAACACCGGGGAGCTGTTTTTT
>NA|NA|TRBV7-9|12|TRBJ1-1
CASSPGPREAFF
TGTGCCAGCAGCCCCGGGCCGCGTGAAGCTTTCTTT
>TRBD2|NA|TRBV9|15|TRBJ2-3
CASSYGGAGTDTQYF
TGTGCCAGCAGCTACGGGGGGGCCGGCACAGATACGCAGTATTTT
>NA|NA|TRBV18|15|TRBJ1-5
CASSPTGSGGQPQHF
TGTGCCAGCTCACCAACAGGGAGTGGCGGTCAGCCCCAGCATTTT
>NA|NA|TRBV4-3|15|TRBJ1-1
CASSQVAGMNTEAFF
TGCGCCAGCAGCCAAGTTGCAGGAATGAACACTGAAGCTTTCTTT
>NA|NA|TRBV7-2|13|TRBJ1-1
CASSFKAGTEAFF
TGTGCCAGCAGCTTTAAAGCAGGGACTGAAGCTTTCTTT
>NA|NA|TRBV27|15|TRBJ2-6
CASTLSRSGANVLTF
TGTGCCAGCACCCTCTCCCGGTCTGGGGCCAACGTCCTGACTTTC
>TRBD2|NA|TRBV7-2|15|TRBJ2-3
CASNPSGGSTDTQYF
TGTGCCAGCAACCCTAGCGGGGGGAGCACAGATACGCAGTATTTT
>NA|NA|TRBV19|14|TRBJ2-1
CASSMAGPYNEQFF
TGTGCCAGTAGTATGGCGGGGCCTTACAATGAGCAGTTCTTC
>NA|NA|TRBV2|12|TRBJ2-3
CASSTSTDTQYF
TGTGCCAGCAGTACTAGCACAGATACGCAGTATTTT
>NA|NA|TRBV6-5|14|TRBJ1-4
CASREGGTNEKLFF
TGTGCCAGCAGAGAAGGGGGGACTAATGAAAAACTGTTTTTT
>TRBD2|NA|TRBV7-2|14|TRBJ2-5
CASSLRLAGGEEYF
TGTGCCAGCAGCCTTAGACTAGCGGGGGGAGAAGAGTACTTC
>NA|few|TRBV28|11|TRBJ1-5
CASSSPGPQHF
TGTGCCAGCAGTTCCCCAGGGCCCCAGCATTTT
>NA|NA|TRBV19|12|TRBJ2-5
CASSIDRETQYF
TGTGCCAGTAGTATAGATCGAGAGACCCAGTACTTC
>NA|NA|TRBV12-5|14|TRBJ1-1
CASGLVGTDTEAFF
TGTGCTAGTGGTTTGGTAGGTACAGACACTGAAGCTTTCTTT
>NA|NA|TRBV7-7|15|TRBJ2-3
CASSLGRPGTDTQYF
TGTGCTAGCAGCTTAGGCCGCCCTGGCACAGATACGCAGTATTTT
>NA|NA|TRBV7-2|15|TRBJ2-5
CASSLAGTPKETQYF
TGTGCCAGCAGCTTAGCGGGGACACCGAAAGAGACCCAGTACTTC
>NA|NA|TRBV6-1|13|TRBJ1-3
CASSGMPGNTIYF
TGTGCCAGCAGCGGGATGCCTGGAAACACCATATATTTT
>TRBD1|NA|TRBV7-9|18|TRBJ1-6
CASSLGRSRTGWNSPLHF
TGTGCCAGCAGCTTAGGCAGAAGTAGGACAGGGTGGAATTCACCCCTCCACTTT
>NA|NA|TRBV25-1|11|TRBJ1-2
CASNPGYGYTF
TGTGCCAGCAATCCGGGCTATGGCTACACCTTC
>TRBD1|NA|TRBV15|15|TRBJ1-5
CATSRDGQGDQPQHF
TGTGCCACCAGCAGGGATGGACAGGGAGATCAGCCCCAGCATTTT
>TRBD1|NA|TRBV5-5|15|TRBJ2-7
CASSLRDRGPYEQYF
TGTGCCAGCAGCTTGAGGGACAGGGGCCCCTACGAGCAGTACTTC
>NA|NA|TRBV6-1|12|TRBJ2-7
CASSIRAYEQYF
TGTGCCAGCAGCATCAGGGCCTACGAGCAGTACTTC
>TRBD1|NA|TRBV19|16|TRBJ1-2
CASSYLQGAGDYGYTF
TGTGCCAGTAGTTATCTACAGGGGGCTGGGGACTATGGCTACACCTTC
>NA|few|TRBV10-3|13|TRBJ2-7
CAGAGGAGDEQYF
TGTGCCGGAGCAGGAGGGGCTGGTGACGAGCAGTACTTC
>NA|NA|TRBV5-4|14|TRBJ1-6
CASSPDRLNSPLHF
TGTGCCAGCAGCCCCGACAGACTAAATTCACCCCTCCACTTT
>NA|NA|TRBV7-7|16|TRBJ2-3
CASSLAPHASTDTQYF
TGTGCCAGCAGCTTAGCGCCCCATGCTAGCACAGATACGCAGTATTTT
>TRBD2|NA|TRBV6-5|13|TRBJ2-5
CASSPGGGGTQYF
TGTGCCAGCAGTCCCGGGGGGGGCGGGACCCAGTACTTC
>TRBD2|NA|TRBV6-1|16|TRBJ2-7
CASSEWLRKRGDEQYF
TGTGCCAGCAGTGAATGGTTAAGGAAGCGGGGGGACGAGCAGTACTTC
>TRBD2|NA|TRBV11-2|18|TRBJ2-1
CASSLRSKASGGYNEQFF
TGTGCCAGCAGCTTACGGTCCAAAGCTAGCGGGGGCTACAATGAGCAGTTCTTC
>NA|NA|TRBV5-1|15|TRBJ1-1
CASSLEGDAVTEAFF
TGCGCCAGCAGCTTGGAAGGGGACGCGGTCACTGAAGCTTTCTTT
>NA|NA|TRBV7-2|12|TRBJ2-1
CASTLPLDEQFF
TGTGCCAGCACCCTCCCTTTGGATGAGCAGTTCTTC
>NA|NA|TRBV19|15|TRBJ1-2
CASISGAGENYGYTF
TGTGCCAGTATATCAGGGGCAGGGGAGAACTATGGCTACACCTTC
>NA|once|TRBV10-3|15|TRBJ1-2
CAISESRERGYGYTF
TGTGCCATCAGTGAGTCAAGGGAGCGGGGCTATGGCTACACCTTC
>NA|NA|TRBV7-9|13|TRBJ1-1
CASSPRGKTEAFF
TGTGCCAGCAGCCCCCGGGGCAAGACTGAAGCTTTCTTT
>NA|NA|TRBV6-6|12|TRBJ1-6
CASHLENSPLHF
TGTGCCAGCCATCTAGAGAATTCACCCCTCCACTTT
>TRBD1|once|TRBV7-8|17|TRBJ1-2
CASSLSPPQGASYGYTF
TGTGCCAGCAGCTTATCCCCCCCCCAGGGGGCTAGCTATGGCTACACCTTC